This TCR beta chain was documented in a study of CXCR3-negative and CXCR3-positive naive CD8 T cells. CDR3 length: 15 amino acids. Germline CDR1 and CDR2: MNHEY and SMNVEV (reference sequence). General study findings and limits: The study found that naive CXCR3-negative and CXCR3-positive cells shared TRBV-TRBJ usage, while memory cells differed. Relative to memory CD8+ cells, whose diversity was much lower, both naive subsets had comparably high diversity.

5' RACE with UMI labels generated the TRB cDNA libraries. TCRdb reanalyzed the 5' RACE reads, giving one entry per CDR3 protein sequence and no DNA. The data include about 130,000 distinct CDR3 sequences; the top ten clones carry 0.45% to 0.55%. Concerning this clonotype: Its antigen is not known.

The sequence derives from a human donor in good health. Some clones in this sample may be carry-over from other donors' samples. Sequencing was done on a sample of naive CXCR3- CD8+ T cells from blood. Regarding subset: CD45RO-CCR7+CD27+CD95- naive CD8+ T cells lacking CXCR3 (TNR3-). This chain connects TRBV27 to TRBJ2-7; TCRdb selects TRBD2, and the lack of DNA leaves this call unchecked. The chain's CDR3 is CASSLSLAGTYEQYF.